This T cell receptor (beta chain) is drawn from a study of metastatic and nonmetastatic thyroid tumors. None of the patients had undergone any treatment ahead of thyroid surgery. This clone has a handful of counts. Original analysis: Construction of a distant-metastasis classifier for papillary thyroid cancer relied on CDR3 differences across clinicopathological groups. MiXCR was used by TCRdb to re-call the PCR reads. TCRdb, rather than the study authors, made the V and J calls. Among approximately 29,000 clones, about 30% were seen once, and the ten largest hold roughly 32%. The sample consisted of blood. The source of this sequence is a female donor with papillary thyroid cancer or a benign thyroid nodule (not recorded which). Some clones in this sample may be carry-over from other donors' samples.

The CDR3 sequence is CASATGTGGYSEQYF. The CDR3, as DNA: TGCGCCAGCGCAACCGGGACAGGTGGTTACAGCGAGCAGTACTTC. The J gene is TRBJ2-7, the V gene TRBV5-1; TRBD1 matches 8 bases. V dropped 7 bases and J dropped 6; count of bases not matched to a gene: 15. Germline V gives CDR1 SGHRS, CDR2 YFSETQ. The CDR3 has 15 amino acids. Drawing the rest from reference TRBV5-1 and TRBJ2-7, the complete variable domain is KAGVTQTPRYLIKTRGQQVTLSCSPISGHRSVSWYQQTPGQGLQFLFEYFSETQRNKGNFPGRFSGRQFSNSRSEMNVSTLELGDSALYLCASATGTGGYSEQYFGPGTRLTVT.